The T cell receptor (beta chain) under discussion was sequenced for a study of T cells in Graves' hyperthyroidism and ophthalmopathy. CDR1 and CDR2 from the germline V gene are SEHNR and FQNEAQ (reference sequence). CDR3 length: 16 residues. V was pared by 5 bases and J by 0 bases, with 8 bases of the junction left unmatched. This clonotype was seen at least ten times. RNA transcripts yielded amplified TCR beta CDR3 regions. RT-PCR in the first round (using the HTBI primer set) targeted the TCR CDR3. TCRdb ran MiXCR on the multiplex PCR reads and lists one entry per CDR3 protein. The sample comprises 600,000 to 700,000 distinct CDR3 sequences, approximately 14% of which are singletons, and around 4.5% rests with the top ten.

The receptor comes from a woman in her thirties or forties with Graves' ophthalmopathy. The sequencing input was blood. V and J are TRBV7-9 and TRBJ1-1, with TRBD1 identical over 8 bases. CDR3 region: CASSKGAGGLNTEAFF. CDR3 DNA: TGTGCCAGCAGCAAAGGTGCAGGGGGCTTGAACACTGAAGCTTTCTTT. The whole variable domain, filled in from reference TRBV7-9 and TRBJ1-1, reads DTGVSQNPRHKITKRGQNVTFRCDPISEHNRLYWYRQTLGQGPEFLTYFQNEAQLEKSRLLSDRFSAERPKGSFSTLEIQRTEQGDSAMYLCASSKGAGGLNTEAFFGQGTRLTVV.